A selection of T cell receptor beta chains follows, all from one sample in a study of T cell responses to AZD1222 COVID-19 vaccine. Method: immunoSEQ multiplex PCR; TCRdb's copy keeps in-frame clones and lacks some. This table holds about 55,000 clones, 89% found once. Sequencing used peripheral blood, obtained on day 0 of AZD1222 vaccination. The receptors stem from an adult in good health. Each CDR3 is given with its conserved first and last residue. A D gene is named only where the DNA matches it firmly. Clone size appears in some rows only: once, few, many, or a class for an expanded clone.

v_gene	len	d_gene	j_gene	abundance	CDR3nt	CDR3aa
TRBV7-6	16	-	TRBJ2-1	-	TGTGCCAGCAGCTCCTCCCGATCTAGCGCCCACAATGAGCAGTTCTTC	CASSSSRSSAHNEQFF
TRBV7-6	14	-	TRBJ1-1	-	TGTGCCAGCAGCTTAGGGGATAGAAGCACTGAAGCTTTCTTT	CASSLGDRSTEAFF
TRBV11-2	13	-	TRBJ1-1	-	TGTGCCAGCAGCAAATCGGACCCCAGAAGGGCTTTCTTT	CASSKSDPRRAFF
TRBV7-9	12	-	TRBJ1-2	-	TGTGCCAGCAGCGAGACAGAATATGGCTACACCTTC	CASSETEYGYTF
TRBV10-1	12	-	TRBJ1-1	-	TGCGCCAGCAGTAATCAGAACACTGAAGCTTTCTTT	CASSNQNTEAFF
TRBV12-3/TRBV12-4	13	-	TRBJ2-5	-	TGTGCCAGCAGTTTACTGGGGTTGGAGACCCAGTACTTC	CASSLLGLETQYF
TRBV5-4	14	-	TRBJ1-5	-	TGTGCCAGCAGCTCAGGGCCAAGCAATCAGCCCCAGCATTTT	CASSSGPSNQPQHF
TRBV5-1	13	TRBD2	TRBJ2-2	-	TGCGCTGAGGCGGGAGTTGAATCCGGGGAGCTGTTTTTT	CAEAGVESGELFF
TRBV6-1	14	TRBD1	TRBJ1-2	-	TGTGCCAGCAGTAGACAGGGGCAGGACTATGGCTACACCTTC	CASSRQGQDYGYTF
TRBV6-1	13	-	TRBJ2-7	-	TGTGCCAGCAGTGAGTCGTTGATCTACGAGCAGTACTTC	CASSESLIYEQYF
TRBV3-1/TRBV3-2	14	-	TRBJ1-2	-	TGTGCCAGCAGCCAACCGGGGCAGGGAGGAGGCTACACCTTC	CASSQPGQGGGYTF
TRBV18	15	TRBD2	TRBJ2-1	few	TGTGCCAGCTCACCATCGGGACTAGTAGTCAATGAGCAGTTCTTC	CASSPSGLVVNEQFF